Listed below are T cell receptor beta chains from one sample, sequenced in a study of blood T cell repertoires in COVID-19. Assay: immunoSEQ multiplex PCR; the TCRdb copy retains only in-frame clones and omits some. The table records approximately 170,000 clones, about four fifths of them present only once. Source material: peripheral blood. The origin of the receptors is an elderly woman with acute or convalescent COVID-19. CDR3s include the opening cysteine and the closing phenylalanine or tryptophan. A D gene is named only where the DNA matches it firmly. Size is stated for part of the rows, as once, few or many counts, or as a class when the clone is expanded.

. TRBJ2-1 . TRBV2 TGTGCCAGCATAGATAGCGTGGGGTCCTACAATGAGCAGTTCTTC CASIDSVGSYNEQFF
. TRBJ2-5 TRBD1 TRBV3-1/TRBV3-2 TGTGCCAGTGGGACAGGGAGGAGCCAGTACTTC CASGTGRSQYF
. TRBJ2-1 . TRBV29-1 TGCAGCGTTCCACCGGGTAACAATGAGCAGTTCTTC CSVPPGNNEQFF
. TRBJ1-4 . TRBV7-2 TGTGCCAGCAGCCCGGGGGGGGGCTCTGGAAAACTGTTTTTT CASSPGGGSGKLFF
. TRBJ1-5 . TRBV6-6 TGTGCCAGCCAGTTACCGTACAATCAGCCCCAGCATTTT CASQLPYNQPQHF
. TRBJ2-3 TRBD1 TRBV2 TGTGCCAGCAGTCGGGACAGGGGGGGAACAGATACGCAGTATTTT CASSRDRGGTDTQYF
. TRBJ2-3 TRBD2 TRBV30 TGTGCCTGGACCCCGGGACTAGCGAAAGATACGCAGTATTTT CAWTPGLAKDTQYF
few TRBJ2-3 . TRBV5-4 TGTGCCAGCAGCTTGGCTGGGATCGCGGGGGATACGCAGTATTTT CASSLAGIAGDTQYF
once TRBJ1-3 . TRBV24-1 TGTGCCACCAGTGATAATAAAAACTCTGGAAACACCATATATTTT CATSDNKNSGNTIYF
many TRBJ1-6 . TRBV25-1 TGTGCCAGCAGTGCAGGGACTCCTAATTCACCCCTCCACTTT CASSAGTPNSPLHF
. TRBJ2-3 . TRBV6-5 TGTGCCAGCAGGGGGGGAACGGATACGCAGTATTTT CASRGGTDTQYF
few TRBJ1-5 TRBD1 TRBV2 TGTGCCAGCAGTTCCGGGACAGGAGTACGTCAGCCCCAGCATTTT CASSSGTGVRQPQHF
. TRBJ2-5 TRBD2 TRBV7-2 TGTGCCAGCAGCTTAATCCGTAGCGGGGGAGGGACCCAGTACTTC CASSLIRSGGGTQYF
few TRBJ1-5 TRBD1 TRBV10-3 TGTGCCATCAGTTCGGGACAGTCACTTAGCAATCAGCCCCAGCATTTT CAISSGQSLSNQPQHF
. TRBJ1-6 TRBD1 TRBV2 TGTGCCAGCACTAGACGGACAGGAGATAATTCACCCCTCCACTTT CASTRRTGDNSPLHF
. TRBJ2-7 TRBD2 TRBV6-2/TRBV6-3 TGTGCCAGCAGTTATAGCGGGGGGGCCGGTCCCCCACCCTACGAGCAGTACTTC CASSYSGGAGPPPYEQYF
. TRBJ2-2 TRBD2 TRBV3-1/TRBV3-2 TGTGCCAGCAGCCAACTCGGGAGGGGGGAGCTGTTTTTT CASSQLGRGELFF
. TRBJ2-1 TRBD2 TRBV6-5 TGTGCCCTTAAGACTAGCGGGGGGTACAATGAGCAGTTCTTC CALKTSGGYNEQFF
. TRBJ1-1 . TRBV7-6 TGTGCCAGCAGCTCTCCCCTCCTTGACAGGTTCATGAACACTGAAGCTTTCTTT CASSSPLLDRFMNTEAFF
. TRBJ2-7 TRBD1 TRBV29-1 TGCAGCGTTGTTGAACAGGGGTTCCCCTACGAGCAGTACTTC CSVVEQGFPYEQYF
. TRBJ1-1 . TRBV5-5 TGTGCCAGCAGCTTATACACAGGGAACACTGAAGCTTTCTTT CASSLYTGNTEAFF
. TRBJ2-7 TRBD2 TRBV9 TGTGCCAGCAGCGTAGCGCCTCAGACTAGCGGGATTTACGAGCAGTACTTC CASSVAPQTSGIYEQYF
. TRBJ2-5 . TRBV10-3 TGTGCCATCAGTGAGTCGATGAGAGGTCAGGGTCAGACCCAGTACTTC CAISESMRGQGQTQYF
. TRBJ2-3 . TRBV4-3 TGCGCCAGCAGCCATACTCGGGGGGATACGCAGTATTTT CASSHTRGDTQYF
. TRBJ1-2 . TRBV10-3 TGTGCCATCAGTGAGTCTCAGGGAGGTGCTAACTATGGCTACACCTTC CAISESQGGANYGYTF
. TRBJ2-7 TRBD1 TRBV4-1 TGCGCCAGCAGCCAAGGGAACCCTGGGGGACAGATAGCCTACGAGCAGTACTTC CASSQGNPGGQIAYEQYF
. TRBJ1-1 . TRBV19 TGTGCCAGTAGTATAGATGAGGAGATGAACACTGAAGCTTTCTTT CASSIDEEMNTEAFF
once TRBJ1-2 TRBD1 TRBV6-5 TGTGCCAGCACCCAGACAGGGAGATATGGCTACACCTTC CASTQTGRYGYTF
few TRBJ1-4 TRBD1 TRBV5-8 TGTGCCAGCAGCCCTAAGGGACAGGGGGACGGAAAACTGTTTTTT CASSPKGQGDGKLFF
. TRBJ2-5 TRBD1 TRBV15 TGTGCCACCAGCTTAGGGACAGGGGAGACCCAGTACTTC CATSLGTGETQYF
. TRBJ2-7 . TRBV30 TGTGCCTGGAACCCCGGGACTCTGGTCTCCTACGAGCAGTACTTC CAWNPGTLVSYEQYF
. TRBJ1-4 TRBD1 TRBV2 TGTGCCAGCAACCGGGACAGTCGAAATGAAAAACTGTTTTTT CASNRDSRNEKLFF
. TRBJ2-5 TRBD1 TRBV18 TGTGCCAGCTCACCGGACAGGGGCATCAGAGAGACCCAGTACTTC CASSPDRGIRETQYF
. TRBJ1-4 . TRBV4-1 TGCGCCACCTCCCGGTCCGGGACAACTAATGAAAAACTGTTTTTT CATSRSGTTNEKLFF
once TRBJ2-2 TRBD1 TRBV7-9 TGTGCCAGCAGCCCGAGTGGACAGGGGAGCGCCGGGGAGCTGTTTTTT CASSPSGQGSAGELFF
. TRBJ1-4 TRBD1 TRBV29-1 TGCAGCGTCCAGGACAGGGCTAATGAAAAACTGTTTTTT CSVQDRANEKLFF
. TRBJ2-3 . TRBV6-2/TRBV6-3 TGTGCCAGCAGTTTACTAATCGGCACAGATACGCAGTATTTT CASSLLIGTDTQYF
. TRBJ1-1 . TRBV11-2 TGTGCCAGCAGCTTAGAGGCCGCCGGCGGGACTGAAGCTTTCTTT CASSLEAAGGTEAFF
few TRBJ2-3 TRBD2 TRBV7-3 TGTGCCAGCAGCACTAGCGGGGGGAGCACAGATACGCAGTATTTT CASSTSGGSTDTQYF
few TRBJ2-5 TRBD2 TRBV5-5 TGTGCCAGCAGCTTACCAACTAGCGGACAAGAGACCCAGTACTTC CASSLPTSGQETQYF
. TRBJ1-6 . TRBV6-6 TGTGCCAGCAGTTACGAGCGGAGCTCCTATAATTCACCCCTCCACTTT CASSYERSSYNSPLHF
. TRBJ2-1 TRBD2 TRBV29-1 TGCAGCGACAGACTAGCTGGCTCCTACAATGAGCAGTTCTTC CSDRLAGSYNEQFF
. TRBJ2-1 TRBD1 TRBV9 TGTGCCAGCAGCGTAGGGACGGGACAGGGGAAAGAGCAGTTCTTC CASSVGTGQGKEQFF
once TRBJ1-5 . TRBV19 TGTGCCAGTAGCCCCGGACAGAGACCGAGTCAGCCCCAGCATTTT CASSPGQRPSQPQHF
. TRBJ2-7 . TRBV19 TGTGCCAGTAGCCACCTTATCGGGAGCTCACGTGGCTACGAGCAGTACTTC CASSHLIGSSRGYEQYF
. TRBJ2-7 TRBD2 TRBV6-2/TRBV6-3 TGTGCCAGCAGTTACTCGAGGCGGGGGGCCCACTACGAGCAGTACTTC CASSYSRRGAHYEQYF
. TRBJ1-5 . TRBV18 TGTGCCAGCTCAGACAGCTCTCAGCCCCAGCATTTT CASSDSSQPQHF
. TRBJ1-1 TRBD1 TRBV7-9 TGTGCCAGCAGCTTATACCCGACAGGGATGAACACTGAAGCTTTCTTT CASSLYPTGMNTEAFF
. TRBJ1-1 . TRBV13 TGTGCCAGCAGGCCGAGGGGAGGCAGGACTAACACTGAAGCTTTCTTT CASRPRGGRTNTEAFF
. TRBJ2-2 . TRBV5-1 TGCGCCAGCAGCGACGACATATTCGGTGGGGAGCTGTTTTTT CASSDDIFGGELFF
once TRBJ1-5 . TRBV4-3 TGCGCCAGCAGCCAAGGAGGGAATCAGCCCCAGCATTTT CASSQGGNQPQHF
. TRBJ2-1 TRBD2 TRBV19 TGTGCCAGTAGTCTTTCAGCGGGGGTTGACTCCTACAATGAGCAGTTCTTC CASSLSAGVDSYNEQFF
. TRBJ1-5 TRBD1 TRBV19 TGTGCCACGGGACAGGGAGATCAGCCCCAGCATTTT CATGQGDQPQHF
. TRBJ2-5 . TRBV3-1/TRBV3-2 TGTGCCAGCAGCCAAGGGGCAGCCCAAGAGACCCAGTACTTC CASSQGAAQETQYF